A single sample is the source of the 8 T cell receptor beta chains below, sequenced in a study of control samples from healthy donors and cancer patients. Assay used: immunoSEQ multiplex PCR; TCRdb lists only in-frame clones, some missing. The sample lists approximately 71,000 clones; around 92% were seen once. The sequencing input was PBMCs. The receptors come from a man aged 55 to 70 with lung cancer.

The V gene is TRBV18, the J gene TRBJ2-2, with D unclear. This CDR3 is built from 16 residues. Trimming shortened V by 1 base and J by 4 bases, and 13 bases separated the two germline ends. Per germline, CDR1 KGHSH and CDR2 LQKENI. The CDR3 region has the DNA TGTGCCAGCTCACCACTCTCGGTTTCCGGCACCGGGGAGCTGTTTTTT. Translation gives CASSPLSVSGTGELFF.

CDR3 coding DNA: TGTGCCAGCAGCCCGGCACTTGGAAACACCATATATTTT. This encodes CASSPALGNTIYF. This chain links TRBV3-1 (or the pseudogene TRBV3-2) with TRBJ1-3; D gene uncertain. The germline V gene has CDR1 LGHDT and CDR2 YNNKEL (reference sequence). The length of the CDR3 is 13 residues. V shed 4 bases and J shed 3 bases, with 7 bases lying between them.

The chain recombines TRBV15 with TRBJ2-7; 11 nucleotides match TRBD1. Germline V lookup: CDR1 LNHNV, CDR2 YYDKDF (reference sequence). V was pared by 6 bases and J by 0 bases, with 4 bases of the junction left unmatched. The CDR3 is made up of 15 amino acids. In DNA form, the CDR3 reads TGTGCCACCAGACGGACAGGGGGCAACTCCTACGAGCAGTACGTC. Residues: CATRRTGGNSYEQYV.

The chain joins TRBV28 to TRBJ2-4, with D possibly matching TRBD1 (6 bases). The CDR3 totals 17 residues. V was shortened by 5 bases and J by 0 bases, with 17 bases between the two germline ends. Germline V gene sequence: CDR1 MDHEN, CDR2 SYDVKM. The CDR3 protein is CASSGPDSPLAKNIQYF. CDR3 DNA sequence: TGTGCCAGCAGTGGCCCGGACAGTCCCCTAGCCAAAAACATTCAGTACTTC.

The chain has TRBV11-2 and TRBJ1-5, with D tentatively TRBD1 (6 bases). V was pared by 5 bases and J by 5 bases, with 19 bases between. The germline V gene encodes CDR1 SGHAT and CDR2 FQNNGV. The CDR3 is 16 amino acids. CDR3 coding DNA: TGTGCCAGCAGCCGACTGAGTGGAGGGGGGGATCAGCCCCAGCATTTT. Its translation is CASSRLSGGGDQPQHF.

The chain joins TRBV30 to TRBJ2-1; possible D gene TRBD1, 6 bases. Germline V gives CDR1 GTSNPN, CDR2 SVGIG (reference sequence). CDR3 length: 13 residues. Trimming removed 5 bases at V and 3 bases at J, with 11 bases between. Here the CDR3 DNA reads TGTGCCTGGGCTGGGACATACTACAATGAGCAGTTCTTC. This encodes CAWAGTYYNEQFF.

This sequence joins TRBV9 and TRBJ2-7; D is uncertain. Germline V CDR1 and CDR2: SGDLS, YYNGEE. Trimming left V 0 bases short and J 6 bases short, with 10 bases between. The CDR3 is 13 amino acids. The CDR3 DNA sequence: TGTGCCAGCAGCGTAGACGGTCAAGGCGAGCAGTACTTC. The encoded protein is CASSVDGQGEQYF.

This sequence joins TRBV5-1 and TRBJ2-3; D is ambiguous. This CDR3 spans 18 amino acids. The germline V and J ends were trimmed by 0 bases and 0 bases, with 17 bases remaining between them. Germline CDR1 and CDR2: SGHRS and YFSETQ. As DNA, the CDR3 is TGCGCCAGCAGCTTGGAAAGGTCATTTACCTTTAGCACAGATACGCAGTATTTT. It codes for CASSLERSFTFSTDTQYF.